The clone carrying this T cell receptor (beta chain) has only a few counts. Its specificity is unknown. At one end, the junction sequence differs from germline, possibly due to a read error. TCRdb's table, derived via immunoSEQ multiplex PCR, lists solely in-frame clones and lacks some. The sample has about 48,000 clones; about 83% are singletons. The data are from a study of early stage breast cancer tumors. Across the whole study: ER+/PR+/HER2- status applied to about 70% of the 16 invasive breast tumors. General study findings and limits: Commonly generated sequences made up most enriched TCRB sequences shared between patients. Functional markers like CD4, CD8 and FOXP3 were missed in bulk sequencing. Compared with adjacent normal breast, tumors showed approximately 2.5-fold denser, more clonal T cells.

Input material: blood. This clonotype was sampled from a person in their fifties or sixties with breast cancer.

CDR3 region: CASSLDSTDTQYF. The CDR3 DNA is TGTGCTAGCAGCCTAGACAGCACAGATACGCAGTATTTT. The chain carries TRBV7-7 and TRBJ2-3; D not resolved. The germline V gene encodes CDR1 SSHAT and CDR2 FNYEAQ (reference sequence). CDR3 length: 13 amino acids.